What follows are 24 T cell receptor beta chains derived from one specimen sequenced in a study of control samples from healthy donors and cancer patients. The assay was immunoSEQ multiplex PCR, and TCRdb's table has in-frame clones only and misses some. The sample comprises around 150,000 clones, roughly 90% of which are singletons, and around 12% rests with the top ten. Sequenced material: blood. These receptors originate from a man aged 25 to 40 in good health.

This clone showed up just once. This sequence joins TRBV5-8 and TRBJ1-3; tentatively, D is TRBD1 (6 bases). The CDR3 is 16 amino acids. The germline V gene encodes CDR1 SGHTS and CDR2 YDEGEE. V was shortened by 0 bases and J by 0 bases, with 10 bases between the two germline ends. The CDR3 is CASSLDRVLSGNTIYF. Here the CDR3 DNA reads TGTGCCAGCAGCTTGGACAGGGTACTCTCTGGAAACACCATATATTTT.

V usage is TRBV19 and J usage is TRBJ1-5, with 8 positions matching TRBD1. CDR1 is LNHDA and CDR2 is SQIVND in the germline V gene (reference sequence). V lost 5 bases to trimming and J lost 8 bases; unmatched junction nucleotides: 5. The CDR3 has 13 amino acids. CDR3 sequence reads: CASSPGGREPQHF. DNA for the CDR3: TGTGCCAGTAGTCCAGGGGGCAGGGAGCCCCAGCATTTT.

The chain is built from TRBV2 and TRBJ2-3; 9 bases map to TRBD2. The V gene's germline CDR1 is SNHLY and CDR2 FYNNEI. V lost 5 bases to trimming and J lost 6 bases; unmatched junction nucleotides: 15. The CDR3 is 17 amino acids. The CDR3 coding sequence is TGTGCCAGCAGTTTGGTAGTAGGTAGCGGGAGTACTGATACGCAGTATTTT. Protein product: CASSLVVGSGSTDTQYF.

In DNA form, the CDR3 reads TGTGCCACCAGCAGAACGACAGGGAGCAATCAGCCCCAGCATTTT. Protein product: CATSRTTGSNQPQHF. V gene TRBV15 combines with J gene TRBJ1-5; 7 bases line up with TRBD1. Unmatched junction bases numbered 2, after V lost 2 bases and J lost 1 base. Germline assignment: CDR1 LNHNV and CDR2 YYDKDF (reference sequence). CDR3 length: 15 amino acids.

The chain combines TRBV4-1 with TRBJ1-1, with unresolved D. Trimming cost V 1 base and J 1 base, with 13 bases left between them. Germline V gene lookup returns CDR1 MGHRA and CDR2 YSYEKL. The CDR3 is 16 residues long. DNA of the CDR3: TGCGCCAGCAGCCAAGGTGAGTGGCACCAGAACACTGAAGCTTTCTTT. Amino acid sequence: CASSQGEWHQNTEAFF.

V gene TRBV2 combines with J gene TRBJ2-1, with D perhaps assigned TRBD1 or TRBD2 (6 bases each). Trimming cost V 4 bases and J 10 bases, with 14 bases left between them. The germline V gene has CDR1 SNHLY and CDR2 FYNNEI. The CDR3 extends over 13 amino acids. The CDR3 nucleotides read TGTGCCAGCAGTGGACGGGGGACATCCGAGCAGTTCTTC. Protein product: CASSGRGTSEQFF.

Only a few counts were recorded for this clone. The chain links TRBV4-1 to TRBJ1-6; 7 positions match TRBD1. This CDR3 is 17 amino acids long. V shed 5 bases, J shed 7 bases, and the junction held 14 bases outside the gene matches. The germline gives CDR1 MGHRA, CDR2 YSYEKL. CDR3 protein: CASSFHSPGQSNSPLHF. The CDR3, as DNA: TGCGCCAGCAGCTTCCATAGTCCGGGACAGTCCAATTCACCCCTCCACTTT.

The V and J genes are TRBV9 and TRBJ1-5, with TRBD1 as a possible D gene (6 bases). CDR1 is SGDLS and CDR2 is YYNGEE in the germline V gene. Trimming removed 4 bases from V and 7 bases from J, with 15 bases in between. The CDR3 sequence is 14 residues long. Here the CDR3 reads CASSRGGRGQPQHF. The CDR3 nucleotides are TGTGCCAGCAGCCGTGGGGGGCGCGGGCAGCCCCAGCATTTT. The whole variable domain, remainder taken from reference TRBV9 and TRBJ1-5, is DSGVTQTPKHLITATGQRVTLRCSPRSGDLSVYWYQQSLDQGLQFLIQYYNGEERAKGNILERFSAQQFPDLHSELNLSSLELGDSALYFCASSRGGRGQPQHFGDGTRLSIL.

The chain links TRBV28 to TRBJ2-5, with D tentatively TRBD1 (6 bases). Deletions cut 6 bases from V and 0 bases from J, with 26 bases between. The CDR3 is 19 amino acids. CDR1 and CDR2 from the germline V gene are MDHEN and SYDVKM. CDR3: CASSFSKDRAIEYQETQYF. Here the CDR3 DNA reads TGTGCCAGCAGCTTCTCTAAGGACAGAGCAATAGAGTACCAAGAGACCCAGTACTTC.

The chain couples TRBV3-1 (or the pseudogene TRBV3-2) to TRBJ1-1, with a possible D match to TRBD1 (5 bases). This CDR3 comprises 13 residues. Trimming stripped 0 bases from V and 10 bases from J, with 12 bases between. Germline CDR1 reads LGHDT; CDR2 reads YNNKEL (reference sequence). As DNA, the CDR3 is TGTGCCAGCAGCCAAGATAGGGGCTGGGGAGCTTTCTTT. Translated: CASSQDRGWGAFF.

The gene calls are TRBV7-2 and TRBJ2-1; D remains unclear. Trimming took 7 bases from V and 3 from J, leaving 16 bases between them. In germline, CDR1 is SGHTA, CDR2 FQGNSA. The length of the CDR3 is 15 residues. CDR3 region: CASTSSSFNYNEQFF. The CDR3, as DNA: TGTGCCAGCACCTCATCGTCGTTCAACTACAATGAGCAGTTCTTC.

V is TRBV5-1 and J is TRBJ1-5; 8 bases match TRBD1. CDR1 is SGHRS and CDR2 is YFSETQ in the germline V gene. The ends lost 1 base at V and 5 bases at J; junction bases unmatched: 2. The CDR3 loop spans 14 amino acids. The CDR3 loop is CASSLRGQDQPQHF. The CDR3 DNA reads as TGCGCCAGCAGCTTGCGGGGACAGGATCAGCCCCAGCATTTT.

The chain combines TRBV6-5 with TRBJ2-2; D is possibly TRBD1 (6 bases). This CDR3 spans 15 amino acids. CDR1 and CDR2 (germline): MNHEY, SVGAGI. V lost 5 bases and J lost 4, with 14 bases in between. This CDR3 reads CASSRTGILTGELFF. The CDR3 DNA is TGTGCCAGCAGTCGTACAGGGATTCTCACCGGGGAGCTGTTTTTT.

This chain joins TRBV12-5 and TRBJ1-1; D ambiguous. The germline gives CDR1 LGHNT, CDR2 FRNRAP. V lost 0 bases to trimming and J lost 6 bases, with 8 bases between them. This CDR3 region has 13 residues. The chain's CDR3 is CASGLVRSAEAFF. In nucleotides, the CDR3 is TGTGCTAGTGGTTTGGTACGCTCCGCTGAAGCTTTCTTT. Drawing the rest from reference TRBV12-5 and TRBJ1-1, the complete variable domain is DARVTQTPRHKVTEMGQEVTMRCQPILGHNTVFWYRQTMMQGLELLAYFRNRAPLDDSGMPKDRFSAEMPDATLATLKIQPSEPRDSAVYFCASGLVRSAEAFFGQGTRLTVV.

The V and J genes are TRBV12-3 or TRBV12-4 and TRBJ1-2; D is ambiguous. This CDR3 comprises 12 residues. Trimming pared 5 bases from V and 2 bases from J, leaving 6 bases between. The CDR3 loop reads CASSLRNYGYTF. The CDR3 DNA is TGTGCCAGCAGTCTCAGAAACTATGGCTACACCTTC.

J is TRBJ2-7 and V is TRBV5-5, with TRBD1 as a possible D gene (6 bases). The CDR3 length is 14 residues. The V gene lost 2 bases and the J gene lost 2 bases, with 11 bases spanning the gap. Germline assignment: CDR1 SGHKS and CDR2 YYEKEE (reference sequence). CDR3 amino acids: CASSLQGFPYEQYF. CDR3 in DNA: TGTGCCAGCAGCTTACAGGGTTTTCCCTACGAGCAGTACTTC.

The rearrangement uses TRBV19 and TRBJ1-5, with D perhaps matching TRBD1 (5 bases). Germline values: CDR1 LNHDA, CDR2 SQIVND (reference sequence). The germline V and J ends were trimmed by 4 bases and 0 bases, with 10 bases remaining between them. The CDR3 is 15 amino acids. This chain's CDR3 is CASSSPGASNQPQHF. The CDR3 DNA reads TGTGCCAGTAGTAGCCCCGGGGCTAGCAATCAGCCCCAGCATTTT.

The rearrangement joins TRBV10-3 to TRBJ2-7; D is uncertain. From germline, CDR1 is ENHRY and CDR2 SYGVKD. This CDR3 has 12 residues. Trimming cost V 2 bases and J 1 base, with 3 bases left between them. CDR3 DNA: TGTGCCATCAGTGAGGTATCCTACGAGCAGTACTTC. It specifies CAISEVSYEQYF.

The chain joins TRBV7-2 to TRBJ1-1; D gene unclear. The CDR3 is made up of 14 amino acids. Germline V gene sequence: CDR1 SGHTA, CDR2 FQGNSA. V lost 0 bases, J lost 1 base, and 6 bases lay in between. The chain's CDR3 is CASSLAHPNTEAFF. The CDR3 DNA reads as TGTGCCAGCAGCTTAGCTCACCCGAACACTGAAGCTTTCTTT.

V is TRBV10-3 and J is TRBJ1-4; TRBD1 aligns across 7 bases. The CDR3 is 13 amino acids. Germline V gives CDR1 ENHRY, CDR2 SYGVKD. This chain's CDR3 is CASRGSTNEKLFF. In nucleotides, the CDR3 is TGTGCATCCAGGGGGTCGACTAATGAAAAACTGTTTTTT.

In the case of this clone: One junction end does not reproduce the germline sequence, and a read error may be involved. The chain employs TRBV12-5 and TRBJ2-7; D is perhaps TRBD2 (5 bases). Germline CDR1 LGHNT, CDR2 FRNRAP. This CDR3 is 8 amino acids long. This CDR3 is CASRAEAF. In DNA form, the CDR3 reads TGTGCTAGTCGGGCGGAGGCCTTT.

This chain connects TRBV10-3 to TRBJ2-5; TRBD1 matches 9 bases. CDR3 length: 17 amino acids. CDR1 is ENHRY, CDR2 SYGVKD, per germline. The V and J ends lost 4 bases and 2 bases, in that order; junction bases with no gene match: 11. CDR3 nucleotides: TGTGCCATCAGTGGGGGGGACAGGGCCGAACTGCAAGAGACCCAGTACTTC. Amino acids: CAISGGDRAELQETQYF.

In this sample, this clone turned up once. CDR3 sequence reads: CASRDGDTQYF. Written as DNA, the CDR3 is TGCGCCAGCAGAGATGGTGATACGCAGTATTTT. The V gene is TRBV23-1, the J gene TRBJ2-3, with D hard to call. TRBV23-1 is given ORF status, its function remaining uncertain. CDR3 length: 11 amino acids. Trimming stripped 6 bases from V and 6 bases from J, with 7 bases between.

The V and J genes are TRBV5-1 and TRBJ1-1; possible D gene TRBD1, 5 bases. CDR1 and CDR2 (germline): SGHRS, YFSETQ. The CDR3 length is 14 residues. V lost 1 base and J 5 bases, leaving 12 bases between the germline ends. CDR3 residues: CASSLRGRGTEAFF. CDR3 sequence (DNA): TGCGCCAGCAGCTTGCGAGGAAGGGGTACTGAAGCTTTCTTT.